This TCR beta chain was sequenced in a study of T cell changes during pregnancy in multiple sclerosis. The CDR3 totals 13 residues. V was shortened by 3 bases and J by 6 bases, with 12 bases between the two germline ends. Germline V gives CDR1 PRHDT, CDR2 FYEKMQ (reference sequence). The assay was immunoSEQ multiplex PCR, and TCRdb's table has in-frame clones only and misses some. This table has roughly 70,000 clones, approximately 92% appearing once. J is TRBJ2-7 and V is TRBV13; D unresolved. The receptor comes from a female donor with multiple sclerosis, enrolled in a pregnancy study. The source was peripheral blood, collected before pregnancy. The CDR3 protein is CASSFSVTGEQYF. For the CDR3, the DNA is TGTGCCAGCAGCTTTTCCGTAACGGGCGAGCAGTACTTC. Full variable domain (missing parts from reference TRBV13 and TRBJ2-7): AAGVIQSPRHLIKEKRETATLKCYPIPRHDTVYWYQQGPGQDPQFLISFYEKMQSDKGSIPDRFSAQQFSDYHSELNMSSLELGDSALYFCASSFSVTGEQYFGPGTRLTVT.